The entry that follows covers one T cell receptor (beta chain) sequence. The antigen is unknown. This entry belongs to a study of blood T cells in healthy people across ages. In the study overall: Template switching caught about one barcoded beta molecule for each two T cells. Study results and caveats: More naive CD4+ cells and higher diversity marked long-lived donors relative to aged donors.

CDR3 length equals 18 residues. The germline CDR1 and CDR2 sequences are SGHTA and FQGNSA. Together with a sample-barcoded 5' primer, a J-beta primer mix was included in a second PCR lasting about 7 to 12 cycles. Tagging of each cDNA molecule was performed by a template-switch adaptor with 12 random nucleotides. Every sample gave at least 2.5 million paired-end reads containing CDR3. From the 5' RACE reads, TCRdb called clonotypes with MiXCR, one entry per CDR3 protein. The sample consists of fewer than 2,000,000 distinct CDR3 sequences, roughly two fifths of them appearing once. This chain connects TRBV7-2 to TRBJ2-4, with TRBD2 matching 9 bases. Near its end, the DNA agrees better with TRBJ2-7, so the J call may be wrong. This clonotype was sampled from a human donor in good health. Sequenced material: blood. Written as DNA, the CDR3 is TGTGCCAGCAGCTTAGATGGGCGGGGGGGCCTCTCCGGCCACGAGCAGTACTTC. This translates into CASSLDGRGGLSGHEQYF.